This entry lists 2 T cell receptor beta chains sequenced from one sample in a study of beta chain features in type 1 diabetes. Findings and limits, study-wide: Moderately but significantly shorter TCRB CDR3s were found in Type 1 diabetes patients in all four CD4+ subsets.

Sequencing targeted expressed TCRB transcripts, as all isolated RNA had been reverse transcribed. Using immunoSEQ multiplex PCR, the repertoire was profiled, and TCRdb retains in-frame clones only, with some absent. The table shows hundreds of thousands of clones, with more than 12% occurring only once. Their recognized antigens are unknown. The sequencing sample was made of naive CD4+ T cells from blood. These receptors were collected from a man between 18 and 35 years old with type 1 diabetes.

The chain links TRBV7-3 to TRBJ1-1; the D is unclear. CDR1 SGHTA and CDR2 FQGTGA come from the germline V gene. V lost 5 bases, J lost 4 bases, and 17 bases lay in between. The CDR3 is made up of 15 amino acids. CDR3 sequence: CASSPQPLRSTEAFF. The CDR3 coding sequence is TGTGCCAGCAGCCCCCAACCTCTCAGGAGCACTGAAGCTTTCTTT.

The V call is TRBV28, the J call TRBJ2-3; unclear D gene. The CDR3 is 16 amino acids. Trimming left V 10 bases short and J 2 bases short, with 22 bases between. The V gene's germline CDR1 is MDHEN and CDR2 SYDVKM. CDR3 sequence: CATLFTPQALTDTQYF. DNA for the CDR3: TGTGCCACTCTTTTCACCCCCCAGGCCCTCACAGATACGCAGTATTTT.